This section outlines one T cell receptor beta chain sequence together with its context. Source study methods: From reference gene primer amplification, estimates of nucleated cell counts were derived. The data were produced by immunoSEQ multiplex PCR, yet TCRdb's version contains in-frame clones alone and is incomplete. The DNA gave D and trimming, while V, J and clone size come from that table. This table has 110,000 or so clones, about 85% appearing once. The source of the sample is a study of blood T cell repertoires in COVID-19. Study as a whole: Sites across the United States, Italy and Spain contributed samples from acute and convalescent COVID-19. T cells, B-cell-depleted T cells, or PBMCs provided the cDNA or gDNA that served as material.

Germline lookup yields CDR1 SGHTA and CDR2 FQGNSA. V dropped 1 base and J dropped 3 bases, with 12 bases sitting between them. CDR3 length equals 16 residues. The TCR originated in a human donor in a cohort sampled during active COVID-19. The gene calls are TRBV7-2 and TRBJ2-2; no definite D call. The sequenced material came from peripheral blood. The CDR3 loop reads CASSLVSTADTGELFF. The CDR3, as DNA: TGTGCCAGCAGCTTAGTATCCACCGCGGACACCGGGGAGCTGTTTTTT. Looking up the rest from reference TRBV7-2 and TRBJ2-2 gives the full variable domain: GAGVSQSPSNKVTEKGKDVELRCDPISGHTALYWYRQSLGQGLEFLIYFQGNSAPDKSGLPSDRFSAERTGGSVSTLTIQRTQQEDSAVYLCASSLVSTADTGELFFGEGSRLTVL.